The sequence of this T cell receptor beta chain was determined in a study of cytomegalovirus exposure and HLA in healthy donors. Findings and limits, study-wide: HLA allele associations emerged for roughly 16,000 TCR beta sequences in a later analysis, at 0.05 false discovery rate. Testing in vitro showed a few CMV-associated chains specific for CMV antigens. Cytomegalovirus association was assigned to more than 150 TCR beta chains.

Concerning this clone itself: The antigen is undetermined.

V lost 7 bases and J lost 0, with 10 bases in between. CDR3 size: 14 residues. The V gene's germline CDR1 is SNHLY and CDR2 FYNNEI. A multiplex PCR was run with 60 Vbeta primers and 13 Jbeta primers. Only in-frame clones appear in the TCRdb table, and some are missing; sequencing was by immunoSEQ multiplex PCR. The table has under 200,000 clones, over 65% seen once; the top ten hold 3% to 3.5%. The chain recombines TRBV2 with TRBJ2-1; D is unclear. This receptor was obtained from a woman between 40 and 55 years old in good health and CMV-seronegative. Sequences were obtained from PBMCs. The CDR3, as DNA: TGTGCCAGCACAGCGCGGAGCTCCTACAATGAGCAGTTCTTC. Protein: CASTARSSYNEQFF. Together with reference TRBV2 and TRBJ2-1, the CDR3 gives the full variable domain: EPEVTQTPSHQVTQMGQEVILRCVPISNHLYFYWYRQILGQKVEFLVSFYNNEISEKSEIFDDQFSVERPDGSNFTLKIRSTKLEDSAMYFCASTARSSYNEQFFGPGTRLTVL.